This T cell receptor (beta chain) stems from a study of cytomegalovirus exposure and HLA in healthy donors (dated by TCRdb to about 2017). Concerning the study at large: According to an earlier analysis of several hundred of the donors, some 180 million T cells yielded 90 million to 130 million unique TCR beta sequences and about 280 Gb of sequence data. Class I and class II HLA loci were covered by the typing at four-digit resolution. Among the roughly 400 genotyped donors, more than 70% belonged to the genetic ancestry cluster associated with self-reported Caucasian donors. In an earlier analysis of 500 to 650 of the donors, high-throughput TCR beta sequencing was used to judge whether each TCR beta V gene segment behaved as functional or pseudogenic. A later genetic analysis used genome-wide SNP genotypes for 398 of the 666 donors, treating that subset as a discovery cohort. All discovery cohort repertoires had been generated on a single sequencing platform. In addition to the first cohort of several hundred subjects, a separate validation cohort of around 110 different subjects was used. The T cell repertoires of several hundred subjects were profiled by immunosequencing and related to cytomegalovirus serostatus. High-throughput TCR immunosequencing, statistical association of individual TCRs with disease status, and machine learning were combined to predict cytomegalovirus infection status. Because of strong linkage in the cohort, roughly five DR-DQ haplotypes were treated as single units for association and clustering. In the later analysis, no new phenotypic data were used to find candidate immune exposures; instead, reliance was placed on TCR beta sequences and their occurrence across donors. Donor age, sex, ethnicity and CMV serostatus were compiled together with the repertoire data. An early release covering 550 to 700 HLA-typed donors comprised around 300 gigabases of sequencing data and tens of millions of unique TCR sequences. To study patterns of TCR occurrence, a later analysis re-analyzed previously published TCR beta repertoires from several hundred donors and added high-resolution HLA genotyping. The number of donors typed differed by locus, with 629-630 for A, B, C, DRB1 and DQB1, roughly 520 for DQA1, approximately 570 for DPA1, and around 430 for DPB1. Across approximately 420 genotyped donors of the cohort, an average of 235,054 unique TCR beta nucleotide sequences per donor were sequenced, and 15% to 20% of those sequences were non-productive. The study aimed to test whether signatures of past pathogen exposure could be identified by cataloging public T cell receptors.

Overall study results and their limits: Only TCR beta chains were sequenced in this cohort, and the absence of alpha or paired-chain data limited detectable features. Because counts were too low, seventeen rarely observed V segments, including chromosome 9 orphons, were excluded from the earlier analysis of fewer than 650 of the donors. Immune exposure information for the cohort was limited to CMV serostatus. Cytomegalovirus status was reported to be diagnosed by the classifier with high specificity and sensitivity in both the original and validation cohorts. In a later genetic analysis, fewer N-insertions in productive TCRs were reported among donors in an Asian-associated ancestry cluster than the roughly 670-donor mean. Correlated functional status among segregating V segments might reflect linkage disequilibrium, but an unknown experimental factor could not be ruled out. Presence/absence analyses assumed roughly uniform sequencing depth across donors, an assumption that may not hold. A further reported finding was that TCR beta sequences accurately predicted the HLA-A and HLA-B alleles for most subjects in the first cohort. A later analysis associated 16,951 TCR beta sequences with specific HLA alleles at a false discovery rate of 0.05. Broadly in line with IMGT annotations, most TCR beta V segments showed up in productive rearrangements about 87% or about 30% of the time in an earlier analysis of under 700 of the donors. Most TCR sequences were observed very rarely across donors, whereas some public TCRs were present in many individuals. A cluster of highly shared sequence variants was judged likely to be a technical artifact of the sequencing pipeline. Because HLA typing was unavailable for some donors at each locus, only the typed subset was used in association tests. A later analysis found that HLA-associated TCR beta chains were more clonally expanded and had lower generation probabilities than equally common non-associated chains. In a later analysis, the rate of TCR association differed among HLA loci, with DRB1 alleles having the most associated TCRs and HLA-C alleles having the fewest. A later analysis reported that several top co-occurrence clusters appeared linked to parvovirus B19, influenza, CMV and Epstein-Barr virus. The study gave a list of 150 to 200 TCR beta chains associated with cytomegalovirus. An association between a missense DCLRE1C variant and V-gene and J-gene trimming of TCR beta chains was found in a later genetic analysis and replicated in an independent cohort. Some IMGT-functional V segments, including TRBV6-2 and TRBV6-3, could not be distinguished by the 87-base-pair reads and were therefore excluded. According to the authors, the approach could potentially be generalized to other disease states and immunological phenotypes. In vitro tests confirmed that three of the cytomegalovirus-associated TCR beta chains recognize cytomegalovirus antigens. Most CMV-associated TCR beta chains appeared to be HLA-restricted in a later analysis, and the HLA associations seemed to be driven largely by CMV exposure. When HLA alleles, especially DR and DQ, strongly co-occurred, attributing TCR associations to individual alleles was difficult.

The library was produced with the immunoSEQ multiplex PCR assay. The multiplex PCR relied on a mix of 60 forward primers for TCR Vbeta segments and 13 reverse primers for TCR Jbeta segments. The CDR3 region of rearranged TCR beta genes was amplified from genomic DNA by a multiplex PCR assay. Amplified TCR beta libraries were sequenced as 87-base-pair reads on the Illumina HiSeq System. On the study's bioinformatics: Across the 500 to 700 repertoires, a later analysis counted roughly 84 million unique TCR beta chains, 8.5 million to 12 million of which were shared by at least two donors. Raw reads were error-corrected and collapsed into unique sequences with a nearest-neighbor algorithm that merged closely related sequences to remove PCR and sequencing errors. To assign V, D and J gene segments, CDR3 sequences were aligned to IMGT reference sequences. For a sequence to be retained, at least a six-nucleotide match to both a V gene segment and a J gene segment was required. A rearrangement counted as productive if the CDR3 had no stop codons and remained in frame with V and J, and every other rearrangement counted as non-productive. CDR3 was defined according to IMGT convention as the region running from the second conserved V-encoded cysteine to the conserved J-encoded phenylalanine. The earlier analysis of approximately 500 of the donors excluded sequences that lacked an unambiguous match to a single V gene segment. In an earlier analysis of approximately 590 of the donors, a V segment was called functional when productive rearrangements were above 56.7%, and segregating when the standard deviation between donors exceeded 5%. A statistical classification framework was built to diagnose cytomegalovirus status from the catalog of TCR beta chain sequences. In a later analysis, TCR nucleotide sequences were compared against IMGT/GENE-DB human TR gene sequences so that V and J genes could be assigned. A later analysis assigned CDR3 sequences and most-parsimonious VDJ recombination scenarios with the TCRdist pipeline. In a later analysis, each TCR beta chain was defined by its CDR3 amino acid sequence together with its V-gene family, and reads lacking a unique V-gene family were excluded. In a later analysis, 550 to 650 highly shared, low-generation-probability nucleotide sequences were removed to address suspected cross-contamination and a sequencing artifact. In a later analysis, a clonal expansion index for each public chain was calculated from normalized within-repertoire ranks of inferred template counts. Generation probabilities in a later analysis came from a VDJ recombination model fitted to out-of-frame rearrangements, and those results were checked against IGoR. In a later analysis, TCR-TCR, TCR-HLA and TCR-CMV co-occurrence was scored with hypergeometric tests, and a repertoire-size bias correction was applied to TCR pairs. To estimate false discovery rates, a later analysis permuted the HLA or CMV assignments 20 times. In a later analysis, co-occurring TCRs were grouped using DBSCAN, with TCRdist sequence similarity added in when clustering inside HLA-allele-positive subsets. Repertoires with fewer than 30,000 or more than 120,000 public chains, plus five repertoires with anomalous nucleotide sharing, were excluded from co-occurrence clustering. What TCRdb holds here is the immuneACCESS table cut down to in-frame rearrangements. Part of the clones is not present; checked against another copy, under half of the missing clones reflect an unresolved V gene, and the others are unexplained. That table gives V, J and clone size, and the DNA gave D and trimming. The sample table lists some 180,000 clones, around 75% of them with a count of one. In total, the top ten clones hold around 3% of the sample.

V trim: 3 bases; J trim: 4 bases; unmatched bases: 5. CDR1 and CDR2 (LNHDA, SQIVND) derive from the germline V gene (reference sequence). Including cysteine and phenylalanine, the CDR3 has 15 amino acids. Only CDR3 DNA remains: 45 bases, in frame from the first base. The cohort comprised some 680 healthy bone marrow donors. All cohort members were sampled while nominally healthy, although unrecorded immune exposures were likely present. The donor was CMV seronegative and was included in the group of several hundred seronegative cohort members. A peripheral blood sample was collected from each donor, and TCR beta sequencing was performed on peripheral blood mononuclear cells. The Qiagen DNeasy Blood Extraction Kit was used to extract genomic DNA from the blood cell samples. Remarks on this clone: Its specific antigen is unknown. It has no much larger one-base neighbor in the sample; base qualities were not kept.

Sequenced input: PBMCs. The rearranged chain carries TRBV19 and TRBJ1-2; TRBD1 aligns with 10 central bases. The sequence derives from a male donor in good health and CMV-seronegative. The DNA reads as follows: TGTGCCAGTAGTATTGGGGACAGGGGAACCTATGGCTACACCTTC. Its amino acids are CASSIGDRGTYGYTF.